This TCR beta chain was sequenced in a study of cytomegalovirus exposure and HLA in healthy donors. The V and J ends lost 3 bases and 0 bases respectively, with 7 bases between them. The CDR3 has 14 residues. Germline V gene data show CDR1 as SGHVS and CDR2 as FNYEAQ. Donors consisted of healthy bone marrow donors. Unrecorded immune exposure was likely among donors, who were nominally healthy when sampled. It was with 60 Vbeta and 13 Jbeta primers that the PCR ran. TCRdb's copy holds only in-frame clones and misses some; the assay was immunoSEQ multiplex PCR. The sample consists of 120,000 or so clones, approximately 83% of them appearing once.

The chain uses TRBV7-6 and TRBJ2-3; D is unclear. The sample taken for sequencing was PBMCs. The sequence derives from a man aged 35-49 years in good health and CMV-seronegative. CDR3 region: CASSFSQSTDTQYF. Written as DNA, the CDR3 is TGTGCCAGCAGCTTCAGTCAGAGCACAGATACGCAGTATTTT.